This is a list of T cell receptor beta chains from one sample in a study of cytomegalovirus exposure and HLA in healthy donors. Repertoires were generated with immunoSEQ multiplex PCR, while TCRdb's copy carries only in-frame clones and drops some. The table shows roughly 150,000 clones, with roughly 86% occurring only once. The sample consisted of PBMCs. The origin of the receptors is a man between 18 and 29 years old in good health and CMV-seropositive. Both conserved end residues are part of each CDR3. D genes are given only for firm matches. Size is stated for part of the rows, as once, few or many counts, or as a class when the clone is expanded.

TRBJ2-2,.,.,TRBV19,CASFQAGELFF,TGTGCCAGTTTCCAGGCTGGGGAGCTGTTTTTT
TRBJ1-2,few,.,TRBV27,CATRGGYGYTF,TGTGCCACCAGGGGAGGCTATGGCTACACCTTC
TRBJ2-3,.,TRBD1,TRBV25-1,CASSDGTGLYF,TGTGCCAGCAGTGACGGGACAGGGTTGTATTTT
TRBJ2-7,.,TRBD1,TRBV27,CASSSPRQGLYEQYF,TGTGCCAGCAGTTCCCCCAGACAGGGGCTCTACGAGCAGTACTTC
TRBJ2-7,.,.,TRBV11-2,CASSQGLTYEQYF,TGTGCCAGCAGCCAGGGACTCACCTACGAGCAGTACTTC
TRBJ1-5,once,.,TRBV28,CASRWGGASGQPQHF,TGTGCCAGCCGATGGGGAGGGGCTTCCGGTCAGCCCCAGCATTTT
TRBJ2-1,once,TRBD2,TRBV4-1,CASSQPTSGRYHEQFF,TGCGCCAGCAGCCAACCGACTAGCGGGAGGTATCATGAGCAGTTCTTC
TRBJ2-5,once,.,TRBV5-1,CASSLVDTGQTQYF,TGCGCCAGCAGCTTGGTAGATACAGGGCAAACCCAGTACTTC
TRBJ2-5,.,.,TRBV10-3,CATKNLASQETQYF,TGTGCCACGAAGAATCTAGCGTCCCAAGAGACCCAGTACTTC
TRBJ2-4,.,.,TRBV18,CASSPGSKNIQYF,TGTGCCAGCTCGCCGGGAAGCAAAAACATTCAGTACTTC
TRBJ2-7,.,TRBD2,TRBV10-3,CAARPGGAYEQYF,TGTGCCGCCAGACCGGGGGGAGCCTACGAGCAGTACTTC
TRBJ2-1,.,TRBD2,TRBV5-1,CASSSGTSGNNEQFF,TGCGCCAGCAGTTCCGGGACTAGCGGAAACAATGAGCAGTTCTTC
TRBJ2-3,.,.,TRBV11-2,CASSRGGSTDTQYF,TGTGCCAGCAGCCGAGGGGGTAGCACAGATACGCAGTATTTT
TRBJ2-7,.,TRBD1,TRBV28,CASREGQTPFYEQYF,TGTGCCAGCAGAGAGGGACAGACTCCTTTCTACGAGCAGTACTTC
TRBJ1-1,.,.,TRBV5-5,CASSSAGISGTEAFF,TGTGCCAGCAGCTCGGCCGGGATTTCGGGCACTGAAGCTTTCTTT
TRBJ2-1,once,TRBD2,TRBV7-8,CASSPKRDLGGSRFF,TGTGCCAGCAGCCCAAAGCGGGACCTCGGGGGGAGTCGTTTCTTC
TRBJ2-3,.,.,TRBV15,CATSNPQGLGTDTQYF,TGTGCCACCAGCAATCCCCAGGGTCTGGGCACAGATACGCAGTATTTT
TRBJ2-7,.,.,TRBV30,CAWVGGDSYEQYF,TGTGCCTGGGTCGGCGGAGACTCCTACGAGCAGTACTTC
TRBJ1-2,.,TRBD1,TRBV7-2,CASSSLRGGQGNYGYTF,TGTGCCAGCAGCTCTTTACGAGGGGGACAGGGGAACTATGGCTACACCTTC
TRBJ2-7,.,TRBD2,TRBV6-1,CASTGGGRGIYEQYF,TGTGCCAGCACGGGGGGCGGGAGGGGGATTTACGAGCAGTACTTC
TRBJ2-2,.,.,TRBV7-6,CASSLGGLSGELFF,TGTGCCAGCAGCTTAGGTGGGCTCAGCGGGGAGCTGTTTTTT
TRBJ1-1,.,.,TRBV19,CASTGGWTEAFF,TGTGCCAGTACGGGGGGGTGGACTGAAGCTTTCTTT
TRBJ2-1,few,TRBD2,TRBV28,CASSLPTLQGGDEQFF,TGTGCCAGCAGTTTACCCACTCTCCAGGGAGGGGATGAGCAGTTCTTC
TRBJ2-4,.,.,TRBV5-1,CASSLEGDGDIQYF,TGCGCCAGCAGCTTGGAAGGGGATGGAGACATTCAGTACTTC
TRBJ1-2,.,.,TRBV27,CASSFGANYGYTF,TGTGCCAGCAGTTTTGGGGCAAACTATGGCTACACCTTC
TRBJ2-6,.,.,TRBV9,CASSLRQTNVLTF,TGTGCCAGCAGCCTCCGACAAACCAACGTCCTGACTTTC
TRBJ2-1,.,.,TRBV14,CASSQVGNEQFF,TGTGCCAGCAGCCAAGTCGGCAATGAGCAGTTCTTC
TRBJ1-2,.,.,TRBV27,CASRDSFYGYTF,TGTGCCAGCAGGGACAGTTTCTATGGCTACACCTTC
TRBJ1-2,.,.,TRBV28,CASSSPGELGYTF,TGTGCCAGCAGCTCCCCGGGGGAGCTCGGCTACACCTTC
TRBJ2-7,once,TRBD1,TRBV7-9,CASSFSGGWEQYF,TGTGCCAGCAGCTTTTCAGGGGGCTGGGAGCAGTACTTC
TRBJ1-1,.,.,TRBV29-1,CSVGTVLNTEAFF,TGCAGCGTTGGGACAGTCCTGAACACTGAAGCTTTCTTT
TRBJ1-2,.,TRBD1,TRBV29-1,CSVPGTGVYYGYTF,TGCAGCGTTCCCGGGACAGGGGTATACTATGGCTACACCTTC
TRBJ1-2,.,.,TRBV6-5,CASRPDRVNGYTF,TGTGCCAGCAGGCCAGACAGAGTGAATGGCTACACCTTC
TRBJ1-2,.,.,TRBV6-1,CASSTTGRANYGYTF,TGTGCCAGCAGCACTACAGGGAGGGCTAACTATGGCTACACCTTC
TRBJ2-7,.,TRBD2,TRBV27,CASFGLAGDHEQYF,TGTGCCAGCTTTGGACTAGCGGGAGACCACGAGCAGTACTTC
TRBJ1-1,.,.,TRBV7-9,CASSLGQYTEAFF,TGTGCCAGCAGCTTGGGACAATACACTGAAGCTTTCTTT
TRBJ1-4,.,TRBD1,TRBV5-6,CASSRRGLANEKLFF,TGTGCCAGCAGTCGTAGGGGGCTTGCTAATGAAAAACTGTTTTTT
TRBJ2-1,.,TRBD1,TRBV13,CASSFNFRTGGDEQFF,TGTGCCAGCAGCTTCAACTTTCGGACAGGGGGGGATGAGCAGTTCTTC
TRBJ2-6,.,.,TRBV28,CASRARSGANVLTF,TGTGCCAGCAGGGCGAGGTCTGGGGCCAACGTCCTGACTTTC
TRBJ2-2,.,.,TRBV29-1,CSVEGGTRGTGELFF,TGCAGCGTTGAAGGGGGAACCAGGGGTACCGGGGAGCTGTTTTTT
TRBJ2-7,.,TRBD1,TRBV28,CASSFKFIRDRGTYEQYF,TGTGCCAGCAGTTTCAAATTTATCCGGGACAGGGGTACCTACGAGCAGTACTTC
TRBJ2-1,.,TRBD1,TRBV7-9,CASSLVGTGGNEQFF,TGTGCCAGCAGCTTAGTTGGGACAGGGGGCAATGAGCAGTTCTTC
TRBJ2-2,.,.,TRBV6-5,CASSYLGGRGELFF,TGTGCCAGCAGTTACCTCGGAGGGAGAGGGGAGCTGTTTTTT
TRBJ2-7,.,TRBD2,TRBV11-2,CASSSQTSGRAHEQYF,TGTGCCAGCAGCTCCCAGACTAGCGGGAGGGCCCACGAGCAGTACTTC
TRBJ2-2,.,TRBD1,TRBV13,CASSLGQGAIGELFF,TGTGCCAGCAGCTTAGGTCAGGGGGCGATCGGGGAGCTGTTTTTT
TRBJ2-7,.,TRBD1,TRBV19,CASSMGPGGSREQYF,TGTGCCAGTAGTATGGGGCCAGGGGGATCGAGGGAGCAGTACTTC
TRBJ1-2,.,TRBD1,TRBV13,CASSLQGAKGGYTF,TGTGCCAGCAGCTTACAGGGGGCGAAGGGTGGCTACACCTTC
TRBJ2-1,.,TRBD2,TRBV9,CASSRLAGGSYNEQFF,TGTGCCAGCAGCCGACTAGCGGGAGGGTCCTACAATGAGCAGTTCTTC
TRBJ1-1,.,TRBD1,TRBV30,CAWLPGQGNTEAFF,TGTGCCTGGCTACCGGGACAGGGGAACACTGAAGCTTTCTTT
TRBJ1-4,.,.,TRBV9,CASSVAGGSGEKLFF,TGTGCCAGCAGCGTAGCTGGAGGGTCTGGTGAAAAACTGTTTTTT
TRBJ2-3,.,.,TRBV6-1,CASSGGQGTTDTQYF,TGTGCCAGCAGTGGGGGCCAGGGGACCACAGATACGCAGTATTTT
TRBJ2-3,.,.,TRBV5-1,CASSFETDTQYF,TGCGCCAGCAGCTTTGAGACAGATACGCAGTATTTT
TRBJ1-1,.,.,TRBV12-5,CASGLVLVTEAFF,TGTGCTAGTGGTTTGGTACTGGTGACTGAAGCTTTCTTT
TRBJ1-1,.,TRBD1,TRBV4-1,CASSPTGIDTEAFF,TGCGCCAGCAGCCCGACAGGGATAGACACTGAAGCTTTCTTT
TRBJ2-2,.,TRBD1,TRBV5-6,CASSSRDRAYTGELFF,TGTGCCAGCAGCTCCCGGGACAGGGCGTATACCGGGGAGCTGTTTTTT
TRBJ2-1,.,TRBD2,TRBV7-9,CASSWRLAGPNEQFF,TGTGCCAGCAGCTGGAGACTAGCGGGACCGAATGAGCAGTTCTTC
TRBJ1-1,.,TRBD1,TRBV9,CASSEGTGETEAFF,TGTGCCAGCAGCGAGGGGACAGGGGAAACTGAAGCTTTCTTT
TRBJ2-1,.,TRBD1,TRBV7-9,CASSRSITGDEQFF,TGTGCCAGCAGCCGTTCAATTACAGGGGATGAGCAGTTCTTC
TRBJ1-5,.,.,TRBV19,CASSIVVAGILSNQPQHF,TGTGCCAGTAGTATAGTGGTGGCAGGGATCCTTAGCAATCAGCCCCAGCATTTT
TRBJ2-3,.,TRBD2,TRBV5-4,CASSLSSGITDTQYF,TGTGCCAGCAGCTTGTCTAGCGGGATCACAGATACGCAGTATTTT